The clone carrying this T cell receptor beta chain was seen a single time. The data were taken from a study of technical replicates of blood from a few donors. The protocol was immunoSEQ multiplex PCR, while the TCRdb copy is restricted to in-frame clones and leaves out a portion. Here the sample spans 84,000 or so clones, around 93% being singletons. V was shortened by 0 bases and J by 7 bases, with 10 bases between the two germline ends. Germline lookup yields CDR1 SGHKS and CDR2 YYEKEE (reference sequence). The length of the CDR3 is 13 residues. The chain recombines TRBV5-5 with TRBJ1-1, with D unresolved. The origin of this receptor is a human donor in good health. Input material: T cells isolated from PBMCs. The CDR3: CASSLAVELEAFF. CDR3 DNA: TGTGCCAGCAGCTTGGCCGTGGAGCTTGAAGCTTTCTTT.